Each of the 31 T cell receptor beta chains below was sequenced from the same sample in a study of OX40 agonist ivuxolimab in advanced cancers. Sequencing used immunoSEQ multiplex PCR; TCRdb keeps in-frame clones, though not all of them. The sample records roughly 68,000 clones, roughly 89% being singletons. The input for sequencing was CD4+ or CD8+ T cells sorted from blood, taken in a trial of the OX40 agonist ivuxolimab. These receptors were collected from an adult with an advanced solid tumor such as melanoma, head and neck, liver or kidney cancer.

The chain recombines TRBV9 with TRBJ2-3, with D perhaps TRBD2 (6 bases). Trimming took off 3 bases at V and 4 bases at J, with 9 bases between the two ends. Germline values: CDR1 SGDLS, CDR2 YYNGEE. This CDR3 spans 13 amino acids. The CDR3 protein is CASSAPGADTQYF. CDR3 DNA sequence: TGTGCCAGCAGCGCGCCGGGGGCAGATACGCAGTATTTT.

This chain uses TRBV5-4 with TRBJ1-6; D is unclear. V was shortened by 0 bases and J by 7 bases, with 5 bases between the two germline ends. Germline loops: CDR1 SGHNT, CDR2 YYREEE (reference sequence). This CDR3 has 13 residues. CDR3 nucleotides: TGTGCCAGCAGCTTGGTCTTGAATTCACCCCTCCACTTT. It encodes CASSLVLNSPLHF.

The CDR3 region is CASRRAALRSGQHF. The CDR3 bases are TGTGCCAGCAGGAGGGCAGCCCTTCGATCAGGGCAGCATTTT. The chain joins TRBV2 to TRBJ1-5; perhaps TRBD1 as D (5 bases). The V gene lost 6 bases and the J gene lost 13 bases, with 22 bases spanning the gap. The CDR3 is 14 residues long. In germline, CDR1 is SNHLY, CDR2 FYNNEI.

CDR3 DNA: TGTGCCAGCCGAAGGGGGGAAGGGGGCAAAGCTTTCTTT. Translated: CASRRGEGGKAFF. The V gene is TRBV6-5, the J gene TRBJ1-1; TRBD1 matches at 7 bases. V trimming: 8 bases; J trimming: 9 bases; junction bases outside the gene matches: 12. Germline CDR1 MNHEY, CDR2 SVGAGI. The CDR3 is made up of 13 amino acids.

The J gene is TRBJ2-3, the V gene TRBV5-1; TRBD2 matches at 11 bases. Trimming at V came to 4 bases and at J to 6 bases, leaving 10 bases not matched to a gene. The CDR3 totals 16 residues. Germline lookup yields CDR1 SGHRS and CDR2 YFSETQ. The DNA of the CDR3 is TGCGCCAGCAGCCTAAATAGCGGGGGGGCCGGTGATACGCAGTATTTT. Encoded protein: CASSLNSGGAGDTQYF. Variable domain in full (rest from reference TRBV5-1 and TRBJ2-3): KAGVTQTPRYLIKTRGQQVTLSCSPISGHRSVSWYQQTPGQGLQFLFEYFSETQRNKGNFPGRFSGRQFSNSRSEMNVSTLELGDSALYLCASSLNSGGAGDTQYFGPGTRLTVL.

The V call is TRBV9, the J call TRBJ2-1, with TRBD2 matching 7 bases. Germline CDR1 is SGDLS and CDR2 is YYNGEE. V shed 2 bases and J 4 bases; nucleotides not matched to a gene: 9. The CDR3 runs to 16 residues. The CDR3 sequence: CASSVGGGHGYNEQFF. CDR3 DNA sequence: TGTGCCAGCAGCGTGGGGGGAGGGCACGGGTACAATGAGCAGTTCTTC.

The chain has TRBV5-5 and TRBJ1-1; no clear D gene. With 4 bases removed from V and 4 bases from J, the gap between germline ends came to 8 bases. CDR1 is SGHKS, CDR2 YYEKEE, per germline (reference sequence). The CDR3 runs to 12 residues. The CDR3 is CASSRLTTEAFF. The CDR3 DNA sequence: TGTGCCAGCAGCCGACTAACCACTGAAGCTTTCTTT.

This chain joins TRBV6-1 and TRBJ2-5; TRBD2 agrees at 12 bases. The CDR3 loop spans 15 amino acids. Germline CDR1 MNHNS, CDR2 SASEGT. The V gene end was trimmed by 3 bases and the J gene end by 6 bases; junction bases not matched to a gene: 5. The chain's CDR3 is CASSEPTSGGKTQYF. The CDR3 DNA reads TGTGCCAGCAGTGAGCCGACTAGCGGGGGAAAGACCCAGTACTTC.

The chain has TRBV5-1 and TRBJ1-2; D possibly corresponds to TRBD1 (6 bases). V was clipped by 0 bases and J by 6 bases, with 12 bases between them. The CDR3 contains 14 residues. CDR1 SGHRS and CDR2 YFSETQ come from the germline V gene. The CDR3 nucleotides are TGCGCCAGCAGCTTGGGGACAGCGTTAGATGGCTACACCTTC. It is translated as CASSLGTALDGYTF.

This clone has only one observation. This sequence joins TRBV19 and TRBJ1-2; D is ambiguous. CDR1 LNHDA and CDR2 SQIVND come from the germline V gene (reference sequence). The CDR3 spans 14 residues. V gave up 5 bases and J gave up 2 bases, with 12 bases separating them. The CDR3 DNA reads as TGTGCCAGTAGTCCCCCATCGACCAACTATGGCTACACCTTC. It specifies CASSPPSTNYGYTF.

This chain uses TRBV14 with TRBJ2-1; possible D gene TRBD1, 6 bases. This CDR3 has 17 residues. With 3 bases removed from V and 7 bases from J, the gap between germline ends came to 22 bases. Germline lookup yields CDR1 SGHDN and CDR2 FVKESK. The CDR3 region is CASSHAMGTLTVNEQFF. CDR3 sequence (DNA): TGTGCCAGCAGCCACGCGATGGGGACATTGACGGTGAATGAGCAGTTCTTC.

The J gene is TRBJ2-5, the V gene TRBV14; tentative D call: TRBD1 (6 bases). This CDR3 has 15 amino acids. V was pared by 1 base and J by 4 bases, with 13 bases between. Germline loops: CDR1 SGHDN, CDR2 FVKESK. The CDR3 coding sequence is TGTGCCAGCAGCCAAGTACAGGGCGTTGGAGAGACCCAGTACTTC. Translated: CASSQVQGVGETQYF.

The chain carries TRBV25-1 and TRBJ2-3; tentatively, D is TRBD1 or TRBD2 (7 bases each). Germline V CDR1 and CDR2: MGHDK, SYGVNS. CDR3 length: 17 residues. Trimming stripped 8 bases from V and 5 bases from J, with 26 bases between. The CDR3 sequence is CASSVTEGRGRVDTQYF. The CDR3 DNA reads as TGTGCCAGCTCTGTAACGGAGGGGAGGGGGCGCGTAGATACGCAGTATTTT.

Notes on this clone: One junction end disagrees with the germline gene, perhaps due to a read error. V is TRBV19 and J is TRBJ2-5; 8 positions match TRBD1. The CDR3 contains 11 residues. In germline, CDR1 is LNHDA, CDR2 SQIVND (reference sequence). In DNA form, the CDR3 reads TGTGCCAGTAGTCCGGGACAGGTGACACACTTC. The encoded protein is CASSPGQVTHF.

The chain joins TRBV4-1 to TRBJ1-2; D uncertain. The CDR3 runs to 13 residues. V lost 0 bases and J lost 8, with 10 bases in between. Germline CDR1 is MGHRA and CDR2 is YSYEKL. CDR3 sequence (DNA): TGCGCCAGCAGCCAAGAATTACCGCAGGGCTACACCTTC. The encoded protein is CASSQELPQGYTF.

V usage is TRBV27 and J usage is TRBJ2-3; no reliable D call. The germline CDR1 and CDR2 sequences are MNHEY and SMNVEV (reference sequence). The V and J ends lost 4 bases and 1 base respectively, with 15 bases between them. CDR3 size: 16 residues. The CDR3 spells CASSSPSLVGTDTQYF. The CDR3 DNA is TGTGCCAGCAGTTCCCCTTCCCTCGTGGGCACAGATACGCAGTATTTT.

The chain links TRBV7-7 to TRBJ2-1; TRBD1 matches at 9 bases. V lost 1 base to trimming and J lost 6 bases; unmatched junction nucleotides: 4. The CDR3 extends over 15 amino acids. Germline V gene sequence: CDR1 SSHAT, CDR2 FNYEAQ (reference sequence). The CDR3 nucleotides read TGTGCCAGCAGCTTAGGGTCGGGACAGGGCAATGAGCAGTTCTTC. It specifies CASSLGSGQGNEQFF.

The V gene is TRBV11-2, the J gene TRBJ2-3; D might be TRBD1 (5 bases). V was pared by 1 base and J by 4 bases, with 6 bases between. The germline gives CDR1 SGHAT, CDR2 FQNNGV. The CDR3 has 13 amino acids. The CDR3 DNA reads TGTGCCAGCAGCTTAGTAGGGGCAGATACGCAGTATTTT. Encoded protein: CASSLVGADTQYF.

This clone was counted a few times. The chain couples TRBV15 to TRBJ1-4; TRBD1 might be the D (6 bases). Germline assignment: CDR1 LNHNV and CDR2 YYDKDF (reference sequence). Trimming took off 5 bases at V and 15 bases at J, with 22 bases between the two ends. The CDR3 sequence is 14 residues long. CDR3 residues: CATSLRTAEPTMFF. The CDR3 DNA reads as TGTGCCACCAGCCTCCGGACAGCCGAACCGACAATGTTTTTT.

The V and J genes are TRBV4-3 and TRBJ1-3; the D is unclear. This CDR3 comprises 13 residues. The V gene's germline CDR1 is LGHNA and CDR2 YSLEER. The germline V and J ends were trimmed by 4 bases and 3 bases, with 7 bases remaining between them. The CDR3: CASSLGLGNTIYF. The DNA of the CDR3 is TGCGCCAGCAGCCTTGGGCTTGGAAACACCATATATTTT.

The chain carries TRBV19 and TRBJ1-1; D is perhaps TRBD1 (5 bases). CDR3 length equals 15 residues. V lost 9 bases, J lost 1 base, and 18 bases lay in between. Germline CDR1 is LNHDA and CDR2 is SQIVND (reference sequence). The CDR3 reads CASWSWDRPNTEAFF. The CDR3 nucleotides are TGTGCCAGCTGGTCTTGGGACCGCCCGAACACTGAAGCTTTCTTT.

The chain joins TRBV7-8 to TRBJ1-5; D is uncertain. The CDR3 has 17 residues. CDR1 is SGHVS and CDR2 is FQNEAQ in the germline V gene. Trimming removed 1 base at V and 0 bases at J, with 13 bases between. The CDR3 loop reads CASSLGLAFNSNQPQHF. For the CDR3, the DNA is TGTGCCAGCAGCTTAGGGTTGGCATTTAATAGCAATCAGCCCCAGCATTTT. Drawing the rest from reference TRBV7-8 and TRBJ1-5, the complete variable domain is GAGVSQSPRYKVAKRGQDVALRCDPISGHVSLFWYQQALGQGPEFLTYFQNEAQLDKSGLPSDRFFAERPEGSVSTLKIQRTQQEDSAVYLCASSLGLAFNSNQPQHFGDGTRLSIL.

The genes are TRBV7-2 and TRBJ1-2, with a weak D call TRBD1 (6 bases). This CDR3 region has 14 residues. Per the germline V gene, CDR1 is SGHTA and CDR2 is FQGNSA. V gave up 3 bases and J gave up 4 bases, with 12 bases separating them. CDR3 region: CASSFETGIYGYTF. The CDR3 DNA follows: TGTGCCAGCAGCTTTGAGACAGGCATCTATGGCTACACCTTC.

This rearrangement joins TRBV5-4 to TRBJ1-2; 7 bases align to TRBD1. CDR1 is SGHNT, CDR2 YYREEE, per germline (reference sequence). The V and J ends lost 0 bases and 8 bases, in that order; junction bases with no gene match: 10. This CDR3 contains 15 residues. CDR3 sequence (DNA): TGTGCCAGCAGCTTGGTAGTTGGGGACAGCTTAGGCTACACCTTC. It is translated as CASSLVVGDSLGYTF.

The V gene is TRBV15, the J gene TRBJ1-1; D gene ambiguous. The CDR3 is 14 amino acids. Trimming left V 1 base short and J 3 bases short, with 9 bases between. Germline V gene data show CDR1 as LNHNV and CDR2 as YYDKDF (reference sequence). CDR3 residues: CATSRGGVDTEAFF. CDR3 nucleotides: TGTGCCACCAGCAGAGGAGGAGTTGACACTGAAGCTTTCTTT.

Here the CDR3 DNA reads TGTGCCAGCAGCTTACAGGGGGAGCAGTACTTC. It is translated as CASSLQGEQYF. The chain couples TRBV5-4 to TRBJ2-7; 7 nucleotides agree with TRBD1. CDR1 and CDR2 from the germline V gene are SGHNT and YYREEE (reference sequence). CDR3 size: 11 residues. V shed 2 bases, J shed 7 bases, and the junction held 0 bases outside the gene matches.

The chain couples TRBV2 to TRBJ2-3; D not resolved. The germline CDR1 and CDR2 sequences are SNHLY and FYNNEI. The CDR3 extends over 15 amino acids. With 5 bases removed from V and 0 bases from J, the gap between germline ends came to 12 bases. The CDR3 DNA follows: TGTGCCAGCAGTTCATCCGGCTTTAGCACAGATACGCAGTATTTT. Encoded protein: CASSSSGFSTDTQYF.

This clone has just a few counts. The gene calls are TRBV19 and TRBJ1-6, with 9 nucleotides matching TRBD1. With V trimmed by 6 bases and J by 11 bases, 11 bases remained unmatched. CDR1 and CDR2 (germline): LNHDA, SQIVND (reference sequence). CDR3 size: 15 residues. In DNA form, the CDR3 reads TGTGCCAGTAGCATCACCGGGACAGGGCTGCCACCCCTCCACTTT. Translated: CASSITGTGLPPLHF.

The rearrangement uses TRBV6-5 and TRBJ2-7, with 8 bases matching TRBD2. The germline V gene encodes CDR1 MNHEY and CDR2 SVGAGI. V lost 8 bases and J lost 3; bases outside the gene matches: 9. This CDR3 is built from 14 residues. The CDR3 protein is CASARRGGRYEQYF. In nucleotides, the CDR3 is TGTGCCAGCGCACGACGGGGGGGACGCTACGAGCAGTACTTC.

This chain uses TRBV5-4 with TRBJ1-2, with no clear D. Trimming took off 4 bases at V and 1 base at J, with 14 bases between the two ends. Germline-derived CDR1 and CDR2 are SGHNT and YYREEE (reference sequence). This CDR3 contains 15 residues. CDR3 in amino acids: CASSLDPQSNYGYTF. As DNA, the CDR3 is TGTGCCAGCAGCCTGGATCCCCAAAGTAACTATGGCTACACCTTC. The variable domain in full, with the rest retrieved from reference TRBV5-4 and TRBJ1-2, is ETGVTQSPTHLIKTRGQQVTLRCSSQSGHNTVSWYQQALGQGPQFIFQYYREEENGRGNFPPRFSGLQFPNYSSELNVNALELDDSALYLCASSLDPQSNYGYTFGSGTRLTVV.

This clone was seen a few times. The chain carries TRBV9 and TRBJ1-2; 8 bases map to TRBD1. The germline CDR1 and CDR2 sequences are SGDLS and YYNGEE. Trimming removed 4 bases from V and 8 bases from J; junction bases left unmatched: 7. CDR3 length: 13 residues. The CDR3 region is CASSTQGAKGYTF. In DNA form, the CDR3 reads TGTGCCAGCAGCACGCAGGGGGCAAAGGGCTACACCTTC.